One sample yielded the 9 T cell receptor beta chains listed below, sequenced in a study of blood T cell repertoires in COVID-19. Sequencing used immunoSEQ multiplex PCR; TCRdb keeps in-frame clones, though not all of them. This table holds some 200,000 clones, roughly 86% found once. What was sequenced was PBMCs or T cells enriched from blood (not recorded which). The source of these receptors is a man younger than 30 with acute COVID-19.

The chain has TRBV28 and TRBJ1-5; D is possibly TRBD1 (5 bases). Per germline, CDR1 MDHEN and CDR2 SYDVKM. The CDR3 has 15 amino acids. Between the trimmed V and J ends, which lost 11 bases and 4 bases, there was a span of 21 bases. CDR3 nucleotides: TGTGCCGCCCACGGCGGGGGGGTCCTTAATCAGCCCCAGCATTTT. Protein product: CAAHGGGVLNQPQHF.

The chain couples TRBV5-1 to TRBJ1-1; 8 bases match TRBD1. Germline CDR1 is SGHRS and CDR2 is YFSETQ. The ends lost 4 bases at V and 0 bases at J; junction bases unmatched: 14. The CDR3 spans 18 residues. As DNA, the CDR3 is TGCGCCAGCAGCAGAATTCGGGGACAGGAGATCATGAACACTGAAGCTTTCTTT. Protein sequence: CASSRIRGQEIMNTEAFF.

The chain's CDR3 is CASSLWGGRGGDTQYF. The CDR3 region has the DNA TGTGCCAGCAGTTTATGGGGCGGGAGGGGAGGAGATACGCAGTATTTT. The V and J genes are TRBV27 and TRBJ2-3; 9 positions agree with TRBD2. With 1 base clipped from V and 5 bases from J, the junction kept 7 bases outside the gene matches. The CDR3 consists of 16 residues. The germline V gene has CDR1 MNHEY and CDR2 SMNVEV (reference sequence).

V is TRBV5-1 and J is TRBJ2-7; 14 bases fit TRBD2. Trimming at V came to 4 bases and at J to 3 bases, leaving 12 bases not matched to a gene. This CDR3 is 18 amino acids long. The germline V gene has CDR1 SGHRS and CDR2 YFSETQ. The CDR3 DNA follows: TGCGCCAGCAGCAGGCCGGGACTAGCGGGAGAATCCCACTACGAGCAGTACTTC. It encodes CASSRPGLAGESHYEQYF.

Remarks on this clone: The same CDR3 arises from other DNA sequences in this sample as well. The chain couples TRBV3-1 (or the pseudogene TRBV3-2) to TRBJ2-7; D remains ambiguous. The CDR3 contains 12 residues. Germline CDR1 LGHDT, CDR2 YNNKEL (reference sequence). The V and J ends lost 1 base and 3 bases respectively, with 4 bases between them. CDR3 sequence: CASSQVNYEQYF. In DNA, the CDR3 is TGTGCCAGCAGCCAAGTAAACTACGAGCAGTACTTC.

The gene calls are TRBV28 and TRBJ2-7; unclear D gene. Germline assignment: CDR1 MDHEN and CDR2 SYDVKM. The CDR3 has 14 amino acids. Trimming removed 1 base from V and 5 bases from J, with 12 bases in between. The CDR3 nucleotides are TGTGCCAGCAGTTTATCCCTGGGCGCCCACGAGCAGTACTTC. Protein sequence: CASSLSLGAHEQYF.

The J gene is TRBJ2-2, the V gene TRBV7-9; 13 bases match TRBD2. V gave up 5 bases and J gave up 1 base; unmatched junction bases: 7. Germline V gene sequence: CDR1 SEHNR, CDR2 FQNEAQ (reference sequence). This CDR3 comprises 18 residues. CDR3 DNA: TGTGCCAGCAGCAAGACTAGCGGGAGGACGGGGAACACCGGGGAGCTGTTTTTT. Its protein product is CASSKTSGRTGNTGELFF.

This clone appeared once. The J gene is TRBJ1-1, the V gene TRBV5-1; D is perhaps TRBD1 (5 bases). The CDR3 consists of 14 residues. Trimming stripped 2 bases from V and 1 base from J, with 9 bases between. Germline V gives CDR1 SGHRS, CDR2 YFSETQ. The CDR3 is CASSLRQPNTEAFF. The CDR3 DNA reads as TGCGCCAGCAGCTTACGACAGCCGAACACTGAAGCTTTCTTT. Full variable domain (rest looked up from reference TRBV5-1 and TRBJ1-1): KAGVTQTPRYLIKTRGQQVTLSCSPISGHRSVSWYQQTPGQGLQFLFEYFSETQRNKGNFPGRFSGRQFSNSRSEMNVSTLELGDSALYLCASSLRQPNTEAFFGQGTRLTVV.

This clone came up once. The chain links TRBV23-1 to TRBJ2-1, with a tentative D call TRBD1 (5 bases). Being an ORF, TRBV23-1 has a function that is uncertain. Deletions cut 4 bases from V and 0 bases from J, with 13 bases between. This CDR3 has 16 residues. The chain's CDR3 is CASSRYRLSSYNEQFF. The CDR3 DNA follows: TGCGCCAGCAGTCGTTACAGGCTGAGCTCCTACAATGAGCAGTTCTTC.